This entry is about one TCR beta chain. Its binding antigen is unknown. There are no base qualities to consult, and no much larger clone falls within one base. TCR beta libraries were generated from genomic DNA with the immunoSEQ kit, following the manufacturer's recommendations. For library preparation, a first multiplex PCR was performed with proprietary primers, followed by a second PCR in which unique barcodes were added, and bead cleanups were performed after each round. Each sample batch included a kit-provided positive control reaction and a negative control reaction. The final libraries were assessed on an Agilent 4200 TapeStation D1000 ScreenTape, pooled by volume, and quantified by qPCR. Sequencing was performed on an Illumina NextSeq500 using a MidOutput 150-cycle cartridge, with 156 Read1 cycles, 15 Index1 cycles, and the kit custom primers. The pooled library was loaded at around 1.1 pM with an approximately 21% PhiX control spike-in. On the authors' methods: Vendor-processed data were analyzed in R, and a clonotype was defined as all T cells sharing the same CDR3 nucleotide sequence. For clone abundance analyses, frequencies were normalized to the 10,000 most abundant clones in each sample. Public T cell clones, which averaged fewer than five per sample, were removed prior to analysis. Tumor-enriched clonotypes and baseline blood-enriched clonotypes were defined as those with an abundance difference of at least 32-fold between compartments. Clonotypes expanded or contracted between blood time points were identified with a beta-binomial differential abundance model. Similarity between tumor and blood repertoires was quantified using the Baroni-Urbani and Buser coefficient, and groups were compared with two-tailed Wilcoxon tests in R. Here the immuneACCESS table is served through TCRdb, limited to in-frame sequences with V and J called. Missing clones are a known gap in these copies; in checked studies unresolved V genes cover under half, and the rest lacks a known reason. The DNA was the basis for D and trimming; V, J and clone size are from that table. The sample data list roughly 120,000 clones, and roughly 80% of these were observed just once. Clones ranked in the top ten supply around 3% of the sample.

This sample was included in a study of radiation and T cells in renal cell carcinoma (dated by TCRdb to the early 2020s). The study in broad terms: Samples came from a clinical trial, in which primary renal cell carcinomas received 15 Gy stereotactic body radiation therapy followed by nephrectomy 4 weeks later. A total of 3.5 million to 4.5 million unique CDR3 nucleotide sequences, encoding 2,658,974 unique CDR3 amino acid sequences, were found across all 50 or so samples. A total of 50 to 60 samples underwent TCR beta sequencing, made up of 26 tumors and roughly 27 peripheral blood samples.

The sample's time point label, in plain terms: baseline pretreatment blood. Explained via the paper, the treatment or condition label denotes: 15 Gy SBRT to primary tumor, nephrectomy 4 weeks later. Serial peripheral blood from radiation-treated patients was sampled at baseline, 2 weeks and 4 weeks after SBRT to track tumor-enriched clonotypes. All patients had renal cell carcinoma with clear cell pathology. Genomic DNA for TCR sequencing was prepared using the QIAamp DNA Blood Mini Kit (Qiagen). The analyses included only samples that passed all quality control checks. The research as a whole found: The single-armed trial design could not address effects of radiation dose or scheduling on the TCR repertoire. Because no pretreatment tumor biopsies were available, whether clonotypes were present in the tumor at baseline could not be determined. Top tumor clonotypes rose in blood from baseline to 2 weeks post-radiation, then contracted by 4 weeks, suggesting transient expansion of tumor-resident clones. Blood repertoire dynamics were not followed beyond 4 weeks after treatment.

From cysteine to phenylalanine, the CDR3 is 11 amino acids long. Only the CDR3 DNA stays, 33 bases, in frame from base 1. Via the germline V gene (reference sequence), CDR1 is PRHDT and CDR2 FYEKMQ. V and J are truncated by 2 bases and 4 bases respectively, leaving an intervening sequence of 3 bases. The material was blood, obtained from a patient whose treatment included radiotherapy and nephrectomy. The rearrangement combines TRBV13 with TRBJ2-7, with no confidently assigned D gene. The clonotype was recovered from an older woman with renal cell carcinoma. The CDR3 region: CASSLWYEQYF. The nucleotide sequence reads as follows: TGTGCCAGCAGCTTATGGTACGAGCAGTACTTC.